These 15 T cell receptor beta chains share one sample of origin, sequenced in a study of shared clonotypes between healthy human individuals. Here immunoSEQ multiplex PCR was the method, and the copy in TCRdb shows in-frame clones only, minus some. The sample has about 1,500,000 clones; more than 95% are singletons. Source material: naive CD4+ T cells sorted from blood. The subset was: CD45RA+ positively selected. These receptors were obtained from a man under 40 in good health.

The chain links TRBV5-1 to TRBJ2-6, with no clear D. Looked up from germline, CDR1 is SGHRS and CDR2 is YFSETQ. This CDR3 comprises 16 residues. Trimming cost V 2 bases and J 0 bases, with 9 bases left between them. CDR3: CASSLRLDSGANVLTF. The CDR3 DNA sequence: TGCGCCAGCAGCTTAAGACTGGACTCTGGGGCCAACGTCCTGACTTTC.

The V call is TRBV15, the J call TRBJ2-1, with D perhaps TRBD2 (6 bases). The CDR3 runs to 16 residues. V gave up 8 bases and J gave up 4 bases, with 21 bases separating them. Germline CDR1 LNHNV, CDR2 YYDKDF (reference sequence). In DNA, the CDR3 is TGTGCCACCCGACTTGGGCGGGAATTTCTATACAATGAGCAGTTCTTC. Translation: CATRLGREFLYNEQFF.

This chain connects TRBV6-6 to TRBJ2-5, with no clear D. The germline CDR1 and CDR2 sequences are MNHNY and SVGAGI (reference sequence). Trimming cost V 5 bases and J 1 base, with 11 bases left between them. The CDR3 runs 14 residues. The CDR3, as DNA: TGTGCCAGCAGTCCCCACTTAGGCCAAGAGACCCAGTACTTC. Protein product: CASSPHLGQETQYF.

This chain connects TRBV2 to TRBJ2-1, with D hard to call. The germline V gene has CDR1 SNHLY and CDR2 FYNNEI. Trimming removed 5 bases at V and 7 bases at J, with 6 bases between. The CDR3 covers 11 residues. The CDR3 coding sequence is TGTGCCAGCAGTATGCTAAATGAGCAGTTCTTC. Translating it yields CASSMLNEQFF.

The chain couples TRBV27 to TRBJ1-5; 7 nucleotides match TRBD1. The CDR3 runs 15 residues. The junction had 10 bases not matched to a gene; V was cut back by 6 bases and J by 5 bases. Per the germline V gene, CDR1 is MNHEY and CDR2 is SMNVEV (reference sequence). In DNA, the CDR3 is TGTGCCAGCAGAGCCAGGGACAGTGTCTATCAGCCCCAGCATTTT. Amino acids: CASRARDSVYQPQHF.

The genes are TRBV6-1 and TRBJ1-1; 8 nucleotides agree with TRBD1. The CDR3 runs to 13 residues. The V gene end was trimmed by 6 bases and the J gene end by 10 bases; junction bases not matched to a gene: 10. CDR1 and CDR2 (germline): MNHNS, SASEGT. This CDR3 is CASRDQGAPGAFF. DNA for the CDR3: TGTGCCAGCAGGGATCAGGGGGCGCCCGGAGCTTTCTTT.

The gene calls are TRBV18 and TRBJ1-5; possible D gene TRBD1, 6 bases. CDR1 is KGHSH and CDR2 is LQKENI in the germline V gene. This CDR3 is built from 16 residues. V was clipped by 3 bases and J by 4 bases, with 16 bases between them. CDR3 residues: CASSPPGAGKNQPQHF. The CDR3 region has the DNA TGTGCCAGCTCACCCCCGGGGGCAGGGAAGAATCAGCCCCAGCATTTT. Drawing the rest from reference TRBV18 and TRBJ1-5, the complete variable domain is NAGVMQNPRHLVRRRGQEARLRCSPMKGHSHVYWYRQLPEEGLKFMVYLQKENIIDESGMPKERFSAEFPKEGPSILRIQQVVRGDSAAYFCASSPPGAGKNQPQHFGDGTRLSIL.

The rearrangement joins TRBV19 to TRBJ1-1; possibly TRBD1 for D (6 bases). Germline V gene sequence: CDR1 LNHDA, CDR2 SQIVND (reference sequence). Trimming pared 3 bases from V and 1 base from J, leaving 18 bases between. The CDR3 sequence is 17 residues long. CDR3 in amino acids: CASSMGQMRGKNTEAFF. The CDR3 DNA reads TGTGCCAGTAGTATGGGACAAATGCGGGGAAAGAACACTGAAGCTTTCTTT.

J is TRBJ2-3 and V is TRBV7-8; 8 nucleotides match TRBD2. Germline CDR1 SGHVS, CDR2 FQNEAQ. This CDR3 has 15 amino acids. With V trimmed by 6 bases and J by 1 base, 6 bases remained unmatched. CDR3 DNA sequence: TGTGCCAGCAGTATCCCGGGACTAGGCACAGATACGCAGTATTTT. Its translation is CASSIPGLGTDTQYF.

The rearrangement links TRBV28 to TRBJ2-3; possibly TRBD1 or TRBD2 for D (7 bases each). CDR1 and CDR2 (germline): MDHEN, SYDVKM. V was pared by 6 bases and J by 1 base, with 14 bases between. The CDR3 is made up of 15 amino acids. CDR3 in amino acids: CASRRAGQRTDTQYF. Written as DNA, the CDR3 is TGTGCCAGCAGGCGAGCGGGACAGCGCACAGATACGCAGTATTTT.

The rearrangement links TRBV30 to TRBJ2-4; TRBD2 might be the D (5 bases). V was pared by 3 bases and J by 3 bases, with 12 bases between. The CDR3 spans 14 residues. Germline lookup yields CDR1 GTSNPN and CDR2 SVGIG (reference sequence). This CDR3 reads CAWRTPRGKNIQYF. Here the CDR3 DNA reads TGTGCCTGGAGGACACCCCGGGGCAAAAACATTCAGTACTTC.

V and J are TRBV11-2 and TRBJ2-2; D is possibly TRBD2 (5 bases). The CDR3 totals 15 residues. V was trimmed by 1 base and J by 2 bases, leaving 8 bases between them. Germline V gene data show CDR1 as SGHAT and CDR2 as FQNNGV. CDR3 nucleotides: TGTGCCAGCAGCTTAGCGGGGATAAACACCGGGGAGCTGTTTTTT. Encoded protein: CASSLAGINTGELFF.

The chain employs TRBV7-6 and TRBJ2-7; 8 positions match TRBD2. The J segment lost 3 bases and the V segment lost 3 bases, leaving 4 bases of the junction unmatched. CDR3 length: 14 amino acids. The germline gives CDR1 SGHVS, CDR2 FNYEAQ. CDR3 sequence (DNA): TGTGCCAGCAGCTTTGGTAGCGGGATCTACGAGCAGTACTTC. This gives the protein CASSFGSGIYEQYF.

This clone was detected once. V gene TRBV28 combines with J gene TRBJ1-5, with D hard to call. CDR1 and CDR2 from the germline V gene are MDHEN and SYDVKM. The CDR3 length is 15 residues. The V end was cut by 5 bases, the J end by 0 bases, with 11 bases between. CDR3 sequence: CASSRLPYSNQPQHF. DNA for the CDR3: TGTGCCAGCAGTCGGTTACCATATAGCAATCAGCCCCAGCATTTT.

V gene TRBV4-3 combines with J gene TRBJ2-7; D possibly corresponds to TRBD1 (5 bases). With 1 base removed from V and 3 bases from J, the gap between germline ends came to 10 bases. Germline-derived CDR1 and CDR2 are LGHNA and YSLEER. The CDR3 spans 14 residues. CDR3 bases: TGCGCCAGCAGCCAAGCGGCAGGGCACTACGAGCAGTACTTC. Translated, it gives CASSQAAGHYEQYF.